This TCR beta chain was sequenced for a study of T-cell memory formation after mild COVID-19. About the research overall: For the most part, TCR clusters were specific to one donor. Broader study findings: Researchers could not confirm that second-wave clones peaking on day 37 targeted SARS-CoV-2. Shrinking CD4+ clones were chiefly CM and EM; CD8+ ones were chiefly EMRA.

This clonotype has just a few counts. Its specificity is not known. Germline loops: CDR1 DFQATT, CDR2 SNEGSKA (reference sequence). The CDR3 contains 14 residues. The ends lost 2 bases at V and 7 bases at J; junction bases unmatched: 8. The TCR alpha and TCR beta cDNA libraries, bearing sample barcodes and UMIs, were generated by 5'RACE using constant-segment primers. TCRdb fed the 5' RACE reads into MiXCR, producing one record per CDR3 protein. The sample yields approximately 450,000 distinct CDR3 sequences, over 15% seen once. The receptor's source is an adult woman who had mild COVID-19 (a few samples of this study predate the infection). Cell type and time point are not known. V gene TRBV20-1 combines with J gene TRBJ2-1, with 7 positions matching TRBD2. The sequencing sample was made of PBMCs or a T cell subset sorted from them (not recorded which). The CDR3 DNA sequence: TGCAGTGCTAGAACCCCGACTAGCCCAAATGAGCAGTTCTTC. Its translation: CSARTPTSPNEQFF.